These 7 T cell receptor beta chains were all obtained from the same sample, sequenced in a study of CD8 T cells in ankylosing spondylitis. Findings of the study overall: What appeared characteristic of ankylosing spondylitis blood was a TCR beta motif of eight highly homologous variants.

These receptors' antigens are unknown. TCRdb re-derived calls from the 5' RACE reads in MiXCR, one entry per CDR3 protein. The sample shows fewer than 500,000 distinct CDR3 sequences, about 25% of them seen only once. Sequenced sample: blood, either unsorted or a sorted T cell fraction (not recorded which). These receptors originate from a male donor with ankylosing spondylitis.

This clonotype was picked up a small number of times. This rearrangement joins TRBV29-1 to TRBJ1-2; a possible D gene is TRBD1 (5 bases). Per the germline V gene, CDR1 is SQVTM and CDR2 is ANQGSEA. This CDR3 is built from 13 residues. V was clipped by 0 bases and J by 5 bases, with 10 bases between them. The CDR3 bases are TGCAGCGTTGAAGAAGGGGACGGGTATGGCTACACCTTC. It is translated as CSVEEGDGYGYTF.

In this sample, this clonotype turned up a few times. The rearrangement uses TRBV12-3 or TRBV12-4 and TRBJ2-1, with 8 bases fitting TRBD1. The V gene end was trimmed by 5 bases and the J gene end by 3 bases; junction bases not matched to a gene: 6. This CDR3 is 15 amino acids long. The CDR3 protein is CASSPRTGIYNEQFF. CDR3 sequence (DNA): TGTGCCAGCAGTCCGCGGACAGGGATCTACAATGAGCAGTTCTTC.

This clonotype turned up a few times. V usage is TRBV5-1 and J usage is TRBJ1-1; 8 bases are a match to TRBD1. The CDR3 has 15 amino acids. Germline values: CDR1 SGHRS, CDR2 YFSETQ. The J segment lost 6 bases and the V segment lost 0 bases, leaving 7 bases of the junction unmatched. In nucleotides, the CDR3 is TGCGCCAGCAGCTTGGGAGCAGGGGGCGCAGCTGAAGCTTTCTTT. It translates to CASSLGAGGAAEAFF.

The CDR3 spells CASSLGSYPDYGYTF. CDR3 sequence (DNA): TGTGCCAGCAGCTTAGGCAGCTACCCCGACTATGGCTACACCTTC. The chain joins TRBV7-9 to TRBJ1-2; no firm D call. Trimming shortened V by 1 base and J by 3 bases, and 12 bases separated the two germline ends. This CDR3 has 15 residues. The germline V gene has CDR1 SEHNR and CDR2 FQNEAQ (reference sequence).

This clonotype was observed at least ten times. The rearrangement joins TRBV5-1 to TRBJ2-3; no definite D call. The CDR3 loop spans 13 amino acids. Germline loops: CDR1 SGHRS, CDR2 YFSETQ. Trimming took off 3 bases at V and 6 bases at J, with 11 bases between the two ends. The CDR3 reads CASSSTPLDTQYF. CDR3 bases: TGCGCCAGCAGCTCCACCCCTTTGGATACGCAGTATTTT. Using reference TRBV5-1 and TRBJ2-3 for the parts outside the CDR3, the full variable domain is KAGVTQTPRYLIKTRGQQVTLSCSPISGHRSVSWYQQTPGQGLQFLFEYFSETQRNKGNFPGRFSGRQFSNSRSEMNVSTLELGDSALYLCASSSTPLDTQYFGPGTRLTVL.

This clonotype was observed a few times. The chain carries TRBV5-1 and TRBJ2-2, with a possible D match to TRBD1 (6 bases). The CDR3 is made up of 15 amino acids. CDR1 and CDR2 (germline): SGHRS, YFSETQ. Trimming left V 5 bases short and J 1 base short, with 12 bases between. The CDR3, as DNA: TGCGCCAGCAGATCCGGGACACAGAACACCGGGGAGCTGTTTTTT. It specifies CASRSGTQNTGELFF.

The genes are TRBV20-1 and TRBJ1-5; 7 bases are a match to TRBD1. The V and J ends lost 8 bases and 4 bases, in that order; junction bases with no gene match: 8. The CDR3 spans 13 residues. Looked up from germline, CDR1 is DFQATT and CDR2 is SNEGSKA (reference sequence). CDR3 amino acids: CSTDRFVNQPQHF. The CDR3 coding sequence is TGCAGTACGGACAGGTTCGTGAATCAGCCCCAGCATTTT.